This T cell receptor beta chain is drawn from a study of blood T cell repertoires in COVID-19 (TCRdb year 2020). Study-wide context: The collaborator samples originated in the United States, Italy and Spain and spanned the acute and convalescent phases of COVID-19. The prospective study material was composed of cDNA or gDNA derived from T cells, B-cell-depleted T cells, or PBMCs. Subjects who had been exposed to COVID-19, were actively infected with it, or had recovered from it provided the deeply sampled blood TCRbeta repertoires that made up the dataset. The repertoires were made available in a free public database intended to serve as a resource for research on the immune response to SARS-CoV-2. Samples were obtained from the ongoing ImmuneRACE study (first 160 participants) and from 950 to 1,500 subjects provided by 6 global collaborators. The sample metadata nearly always contained a de-identified subject ID, COVID-19 status, age in years and sex. Where available, HLA class I and class II types were obtained from metadata supplied by the sample provider rather than from assay-based typing.

V is reduced by 6 bases and J by 5 bases, leaving a spacing of 10 bases between them. From cysteine to phenylalanine, the CDR3 is 13 amino acids long. This entry keeps only the CDR3 DNA: 39 bases, framed from base 1. This clone was detected only a few times. Which antigen it targets is not known. No base quality values were provided; no much bigger clone lies one nucleotide off. The study at large found these results: Clinical and demographic metadata were provided uncurated, with the amount varying by source and participant.

The immunoSEQ Assay, a bias-controlled multiplex PCR, was used to amplify TCRbeta CDR3 regions from genomic DNA. The paper's data handling went like this. The number of nucleated cells in each sample was estimated by amplification of reference gene primers within the assay. Sequence reads were collapsed and filtered to measure the absolute abundance of every unique TCRbeta CDR3 rearrangement. For each sample, productive Simpson clonality was calculated by taking the square root of Simpson's diversity index across productive rearrangements. As stored in TCRdb, this immuneACCESS dataset retains in-frame rearrangements with V and J assigned. A fraction of the clones does not appear; measured against another copy, unresolved V genes explain less than half of the discrepancy, and the remainder lacks a known reason. D and trimming were read from the DNA, whereas the V and J calls and clone size are those reported in that table. Across this sample there are tens of thousands of clones, with roughly 90% seen only once. Around 2.9% of the sample belongs to the ten largest clones.

One collaborating source in Seattle enrolled patients while the patients were actively infected and followed the patients over time throughout the course of disease. The collaborating institutions used their own protocols to collect whole blood in K2EDTA tubes. For TCRbeta analysis, collaborators shipped samples as frozen whole blood, isolated PBMCs, or DNA extracted from either of those sample types. The origin of this receptor is a man aged 50 or older with COVID-19, enrolled during active disease. The sequence is built from TRBV12-3 or TRBV12-4 and TRBJ2-2; the D gene assignment is ambiguous. Sequenced material: peripheral blood. The DNA sequence is TGTGCCAGCAGCTCCCGCGTAACCGGGGAGCTGTTTTTT. Its coded protein is CASSSRVTGELFF.